This TCR beta chain was retrieved from a study of early T cells in non-severe SARS-CoV-2 infection. For the study at large: The sequenced material was bulk RNA from unsorted whole blood, and its chains were unpaired. Study conclusions and caveats: The study's VDJdb matching favored anti-spike CD8 responses and missed private and CD4 specificities.

The table lists this clonotype with many counts. Antigen: not known. Relative to the germline gene, one junction end is altered; a read error may explain this. The germline V gene encodes CDR1 SGHTA and CDR2 FQGNSA. CDR3 length equals 13 residues. Individual cDNA molecules were tagged with unique molecular identifiers. TCRdb redid the calling of the 5' RACE reads with MiXCR, one entry per CDR3 protein. The table shows tens of thousands of distinct CDR3 sequences, with about 8.2% occurring only once. The chain carries TRBV7-2 and TRBJ2-5; D not resolved. The source is an adult who was a healthcare worker with PCR-confirmed SARS-CoV-2 infection or an uninfected control (not recorded which). Sample: whole blood. CDR3 residues: CASSLDTPETQYF. The CDR3 nucleotides read TGTGCCAGCAGTTTAGACACCCCAGAGACCCAGTACTTC.